Listed below are T cell receptor beta chains from one sample, sequenced in a study of human T cells and chemical hapten exposure. Using its own MiXCR run on the RACE reads, TCRdb lists one record per CDR3 protein. The table shows 150,000 to 200,000 distinct CDR3 sequences, with around 15% occurring only once. This specimen consisted of whole blood, obtained in connection with sensitization to the hapten diphenylcyclopropenone (DPC). These receptors all come from a woman aged 25 to 39 with alopecia areata. Some clones in this sample may be carry-over from other donors' samples. The CDR3 runs from the conserved cysteine through the conserved F or W. Not all rows give a size; the values are once, few, many and, for expanded clones, a class.

clone_size	cdr3_length	v_call	j_call	cdr3_aa
-	15	TRBV28	TRBJ2-7	CASSLSDRGLNEQYF
few	14	TRBV7-9	TRBJ2-3	CASSPPRLVLEQYF
many	15	TRBV18	TRBJ1-1	CASSPPTGFGEEAFF
-	13	TRBV7-9	TRBJ1-4	CASSRQGGEKLFF
-	14	TRBV11-3	TRBJ2-7	CASSFGQGADEQYF
-	14	TRBV7-9	TRBJ1-1	CASSLWDFNTEAFF
-	14	TRBV7-9	TRBJ2-4	CASSPRGGRNIQYF
-	12	TRBV15	TRBJ1-6	CATSRDFNPLHF
-	13	TRBV3-1	TRBJ1-1	CASRYTGDTEAFF
few	14	TRBV7-9	TRBJ2-2	CASNPNRDAGELFF
-	15	TRBV2	TRBJ2-7	CASSPILTGGYEQYF
many	12	TRBV20-1	TRBJ2-7	CSATGTGYEQYF
many	15	TRBV7-2	TRBJ2-7	CASSPAQSTTYEQYF
-	15	TRBV19	TRBJ1-2	CASMAPVDSNYGYTF
few	13	TRBV28	TRBJ1-4	CASSSATNEKLFF
few	15	TRBV18	TRBJ2-6	CASSLSNSGANVLTF
-	14	TRBV14	TRBJ1-6	CASSPGRTNSPLHF
many	15	TRBV11-3	TRBJ2-4	CASSSQEGGGDIQYF
many	12	TRBV12-3/TRBV12-4	TRBJ1-1	CASSLLRTEAFF
-	12	TRBV28	TRBJ2-5	CASMTGGETQYF
few	13	TRBV5-1	TRBJ2-1	CASSLGQLNEQFF
-	16	TRBV11-2	TRBJ2-1	CASSLVLRRGTDEQFF
-	11	TRBV29-1	TRBJ1-1	CSVEPNTEAFF
once	16	TRBV29-1	TRBJ1-2	CSGATGRTPFDYGYTF
few	14	TRBV6-4	TRBJ1-6	CASSETGANSPLHF
once	16	TRBV20-1	TRBJ2-3	CSATPAGQGPRDTQYF
many	15	TRBV2	TRBJ2-1	CASSDRGGIRNEQFF
many	13	TRBV3-1	TRBJ2-7	CASSRQRSYEQYF
few	13	TRBV5-6	TRBJ1-2	CASSLTGGSGYTF
-	18	TRBV4-3	TRBJ2-2	CASSQESPSATNTGELFF
few	18	TRBV12-3/TRBV12-4	TRBJ2-2	CASSLTGEYDANTGELFF
-	15	TRBV28	TRBJ2-1	CASSFATGGPNEQFF
-	15	TRBV10-2	TRBJ2-5	CASSVLAGREETQYF
-	15	TRBV9	TRBJ2-5	CASSATPSGRQTQYF
few	15	TRBV20-1	TRBJ2-1	CSARFELAGDNEQFF
few	14	TRBV4-3	TRBJ1-1	CASSQELGNTEAFF
-	16	TRBV24-1	TRBJ2-2	CATSDFGQGSTGELFF
-	14	TRBV20-1	TRBJ2-5	CSVKTVLGEETQYF
-	13	TRBV11-2	TRBJ1-2	CASRSQGIEGYTF
few	16	TRBV7-2	TRBJ2-5	CASSSSPRLVQETQYF
-	14	TRBV5-1	TRBJ1-3	CASSEGGSGNTIYF